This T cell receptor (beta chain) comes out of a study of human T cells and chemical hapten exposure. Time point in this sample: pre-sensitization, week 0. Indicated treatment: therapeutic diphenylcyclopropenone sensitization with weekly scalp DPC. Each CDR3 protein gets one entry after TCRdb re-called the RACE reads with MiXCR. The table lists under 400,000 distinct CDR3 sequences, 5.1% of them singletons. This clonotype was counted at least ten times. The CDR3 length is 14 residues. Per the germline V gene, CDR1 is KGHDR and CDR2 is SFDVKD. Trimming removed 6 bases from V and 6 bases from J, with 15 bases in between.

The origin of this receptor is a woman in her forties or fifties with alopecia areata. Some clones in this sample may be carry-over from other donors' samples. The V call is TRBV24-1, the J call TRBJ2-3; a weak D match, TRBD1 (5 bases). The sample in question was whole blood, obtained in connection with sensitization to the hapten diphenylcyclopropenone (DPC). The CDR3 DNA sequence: TGTGCCACCAGTTGGTCCAGCTCAGGGGATACGCAGTATTTT. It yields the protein CATSWSSSGDTQYF.